Shown below are 9 T cell receptor beta chains from a single sample sequenced in a study of CD8 T cells in ankylosing spondylitis. Study-wide results and limits: Seemingly distinctive of ankylosing spondylitis blood was a TCR beta motif formed by eight highly homologous variants.

These TCRs are of unknown antigen specificity. TCRdb independently ran MiXCR on the 5' RACE reads; one entry per CDR3 protein. The table lists more than 500,000 distinct CDR3 sequences, 5.3% of them singletons. The specimen was blood, either unsorted or a sorted T cell fraction (not recorded which). These receptor sequences come from a male donor with ankylosing spondylitis.

This clonotype was detected ten times or more. V usage is TRBV6-2 or TRBV6-3 and J usage is TRBJ2-5; 7 positions agree with TRBD2. The CDR3 extends over 16 amino acids. Trimming at V came to 8 bases and at J to 3 bases, leaving 15 bases not matched to a gene. Looked up from germline, CDR1 is MNHEY and CDR2 is SVGEGT. This CDR3 is CASQSAGEAAEETQYF. For the CDR3, the DNA is TGTGCCAGCCAGTCGGCGGGGGAGGCTGCAGAAGAGACCCAGTACTTC.

This clonotype was detected only a few times. The V gene is TRBV28, the J gene TRBJ2-3; 7 positions agree with TRBD2. Unmatched junction bases numbered 12, after V lost 5 bases and J lost 7 bases. Looked up from germline, CDR1 is MDHEN and CDR2 is SYDVKM. This CDR3 comprises 15 residues. This chain's CDR3 is CASSPVGRARYTQYF. CDR3 DNA: TGTGCCAGCAGTCCCGTGGGGAGGGCCAGGTATACGCAGTATTTT.

This clonotype was seen repeatedly, ten times or more. The chain is built from TRBV7-2 and TRBJ1-5; no firm D call. The CDR3 is 14 residues long. CDR1 and CDR2 from the germline V gene are SGHTA and FQGNSA. Trimming took off 2 bases at V and 7 bases at J, with 12 bases between the two ends. In nucleotides, the CDR3 is TGTGCCAGCAGCTTATTCGGGGAATTCCAGCCCCAGCATTTT. It yields the protein CASSLFGEFQPQHF.

This clonotype was seen many times. The genes are TRBV7-2 and TRBJ2-7, with D perhaps assigned TRBD1 or TRBD2 (5 bases each). The CDR3 is 15 amino acids. Trimming cost V 1 base and J 2 bases, with 12 bases left between them. Germline V gene data show CDR1 as SGHTA and CDR2 as FQGNSA. The CDR3 DNA sequence: TGTGCCAGCAGCTTAGACCCGGGGACCACCTACGAGCAGTACTTC. This sequence encodes CASSLDPGTTYEQYF.

This clonotype was seen at least ten times. This chain connects TRBV28 to TRBJ1-2, with 8 bases lining up with TRBD1. V lost 4 bases to trimming and J lost 4 bases; unmatched junction nucleotides: 5. The CDR3 length is 14 residues. Germline CDR1 MDHEN, CDR2 SYDVKM. The CDR3 bases are TGTGCCAGCAGTTCCCCGGGACAGGCCTATGGCTACACCTTC. Translating it yields CASSSPGQAYGYTF.

In this sample, this clonotype turned up many times. The chain carries TRBV7-2 and TRBJ2-3; D uncertain. The CDR3 is 15 residues long. Trimming took off 1 base at V and 1 base at J, with 9 bases between the two ends. Per germline, CDR1 SGHTA and CDR2 FQGNSA. Here the CDR3 reads CASSLVGSRTDTQYF. As DNA, the CDR3 is TGTGCCAGCAGCTTAGTGGGCAGCCGCACAGATACGCAGTATTTT.

This rearrangement joins TRBV11-2 to TRBJ2-5; no reliable D call. Trimming took 7 bases from V and 5 from J, leaving 14 bases between them. This CDR3 comprises 13 residues. Germline V gene data show CDR1 as SGHAT and CDR2 as FQNNGV. CDR3 region: CASMPYRWETQYF. The CDR3, as DNA: TGTGCCAGCATGCCGTACAGATGGGAGACCCAGTACTTC.

This clonotype has ten or more counts. V and J are TRBV12-3 or TRBV12-4 and TRBJ1-2, with D maybe TRBD1 (6 bases). The CDR3 loop spans 14 amino acids. V was clipped by 3 bases and J by 7 bases, with 15 bases between them. The CDR3, as DNA: TGTGCCAGCAGTTTTTGGGGGGGCCCTGGTGGCTACACCTTC. This sequence encodes CASSFWGGPGGYTF.

This clonotype was observed at least ten times. The chain has TRBV28 and TRBJ2-7; 8 bases match TRBD1. V was clipped by 3 bases and J by 7 bases; unmatched bases: 8. This CDR3 has 14 residues. Germline V lookup: CDR1 MDHEN, CDR2 SYDVKM. CDR3 coding DNA: TGTGCCAGCAGTTTTCACGGGACAGGTAGAGAGCAGTACTTC. Protein sequence: CASSFHGTGREQYF.